In this sample, the clone carrying this T cell receptor (beta chain) turned up a few times. Its antigen is as yet unknown. The CDR3 spans 17 residues. V gave up 2 bases and J gave up 6 bases; unmatched junction bases: 11. Germline loops: CDR1 ENHRY, CDR2 SYGVKD. This record comes from a study of cytomegalovirus exposure and HLA in healthy donors. Points from the study as a whole: The only immune exposure information that was available was CMV serostatus. In a later analysis, a missense DCLRE1C variant was linked to TCR beta V- and J-gene trimming. Analysis was performed later, and it showed HLA-associated TCR beta chains to be more clonally expanded than equally common others.

The PCR was carried out with 60 Vbeta primers and 13 Jbeta primers. This table comes from immunoSEQ multiplex PCR, and its TCRdb copy is limited to in-frame clones, with some not included. Altogether about 92,000 clones are present, about 84% being singletons, with the ten largest covering around 2%. The clonotype was recovered from a man aged 18 to 35 in good health and CMV-seronegative. This sequence joins TRBV10-3 and TRBJ1-2; 11 positions agree with TRBD1. Input material: PBMCs. This chain's CDR3 is CAISESGQGARVDGYTF. DNA of the CDR3: TGTGCCATCAGTGAGAGCGGACAGGGGGCGCGAGTGGATGGCTACACCTTC.